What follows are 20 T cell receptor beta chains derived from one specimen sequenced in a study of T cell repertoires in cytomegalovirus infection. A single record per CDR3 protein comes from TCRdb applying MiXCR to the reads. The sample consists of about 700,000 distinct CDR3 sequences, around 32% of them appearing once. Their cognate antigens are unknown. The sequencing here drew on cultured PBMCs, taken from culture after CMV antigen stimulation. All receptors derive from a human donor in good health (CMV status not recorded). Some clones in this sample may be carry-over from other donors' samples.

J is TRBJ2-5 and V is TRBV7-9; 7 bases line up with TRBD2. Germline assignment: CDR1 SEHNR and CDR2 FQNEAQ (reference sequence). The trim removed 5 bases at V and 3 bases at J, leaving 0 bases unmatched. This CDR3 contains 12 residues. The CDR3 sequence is CASSGLEETQYF. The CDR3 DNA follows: TGTGCCAGCAGCGGACTAGAAGAGACCCAGTACTTC.

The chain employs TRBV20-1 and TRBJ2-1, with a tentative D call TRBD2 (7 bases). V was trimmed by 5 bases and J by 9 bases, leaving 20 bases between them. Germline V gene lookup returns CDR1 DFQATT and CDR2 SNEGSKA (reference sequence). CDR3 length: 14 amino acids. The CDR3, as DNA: TGCAGTGCTCCTCCACAGGGAGGGTCGGGTGAGCAGTTCTTC. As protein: CSAPPQGGSGEQFF.

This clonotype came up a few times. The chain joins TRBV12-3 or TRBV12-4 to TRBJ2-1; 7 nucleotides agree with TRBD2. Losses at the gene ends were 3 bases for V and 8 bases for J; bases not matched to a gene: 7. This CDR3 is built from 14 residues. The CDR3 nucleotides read TGTGCCAGCAGTTTGACCCCGGGAGGCTATGAGCAGTTCTTC. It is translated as CASSLTPGGYEQFF.

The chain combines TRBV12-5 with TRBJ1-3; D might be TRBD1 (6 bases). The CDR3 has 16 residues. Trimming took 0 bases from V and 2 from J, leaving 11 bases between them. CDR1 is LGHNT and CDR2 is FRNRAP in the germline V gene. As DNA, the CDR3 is TGTGCTAGTGGTTTGGTATTGAACAGGGCTGGAAACACCATATATTTT. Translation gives CASGLVLNRAGNTIYF.

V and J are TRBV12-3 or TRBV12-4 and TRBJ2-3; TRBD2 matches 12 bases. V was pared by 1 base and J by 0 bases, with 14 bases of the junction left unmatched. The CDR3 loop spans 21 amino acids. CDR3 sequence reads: CASSLDPRLAGGPVSTDTQYF. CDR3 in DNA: TGTGCCAGCAGTTTAGATCCCCGGCTAGCGGGAGGGCCAGTAAGCACAGATACGCAGTATTTT.

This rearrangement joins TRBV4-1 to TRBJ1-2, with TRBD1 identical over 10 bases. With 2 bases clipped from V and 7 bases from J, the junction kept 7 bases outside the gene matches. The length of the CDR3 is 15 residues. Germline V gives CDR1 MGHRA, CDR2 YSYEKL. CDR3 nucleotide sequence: TGCGCCAGCAGCCAAATGGAGGGACAGGGGCTTGGCTACACCTTC. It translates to CASSQMEGQGLGYTF.

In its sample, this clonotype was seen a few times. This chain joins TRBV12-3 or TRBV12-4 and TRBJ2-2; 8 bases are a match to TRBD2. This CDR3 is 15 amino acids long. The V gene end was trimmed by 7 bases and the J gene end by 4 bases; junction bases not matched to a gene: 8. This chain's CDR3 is CASNPGTSGTGELFF. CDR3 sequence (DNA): TGTGCCAGCAACCCCGGGACTAGTGGCACCGGGGAGCTGTTTTTT.

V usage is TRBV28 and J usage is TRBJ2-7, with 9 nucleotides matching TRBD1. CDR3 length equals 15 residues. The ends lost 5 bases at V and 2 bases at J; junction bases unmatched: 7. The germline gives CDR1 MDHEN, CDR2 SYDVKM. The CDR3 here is CASSITGGRTYEQYF. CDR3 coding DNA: TGTGCCAGCAGTATTACAGGGGGCCGGACCTACGAGCAGTACTTC.

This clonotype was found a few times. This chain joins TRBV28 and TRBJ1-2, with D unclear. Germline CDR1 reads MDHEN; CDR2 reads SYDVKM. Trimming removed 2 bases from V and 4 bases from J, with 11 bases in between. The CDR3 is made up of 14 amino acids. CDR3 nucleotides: TGTGCCAGCAGTTTAACGTCGGAGGTCTATGGCTACACCTTC. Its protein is CASSLTSEVYGYTF.

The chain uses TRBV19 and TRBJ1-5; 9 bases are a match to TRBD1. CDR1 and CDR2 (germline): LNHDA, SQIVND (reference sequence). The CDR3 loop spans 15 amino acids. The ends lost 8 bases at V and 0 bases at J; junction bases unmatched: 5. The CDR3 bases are TGTGCCAGTGGGGACAGGGAGGATAGCAATCAGCCCCAGCATTTT. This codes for CASGDREDSNQPQHF.

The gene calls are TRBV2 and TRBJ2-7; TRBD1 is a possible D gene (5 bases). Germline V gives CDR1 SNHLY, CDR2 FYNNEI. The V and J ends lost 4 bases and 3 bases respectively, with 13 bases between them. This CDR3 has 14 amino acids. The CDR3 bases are TGTGCCAGCAGTGGGACAATGGGGCTCTACGAGCAGTACTTC. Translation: CASSGTMGLYEQYF. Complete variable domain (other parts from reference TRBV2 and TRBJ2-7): EPEVTQTPSHQVTQMGQEVILRCVPISNHLYFYWYRQILGQKVEFLVSFYNNEISEKSEIFDDQFSVERPDGSNFTLKIRSTKLEDSAMYFCASSGTMGLYEQYFGPGTRLTVT.

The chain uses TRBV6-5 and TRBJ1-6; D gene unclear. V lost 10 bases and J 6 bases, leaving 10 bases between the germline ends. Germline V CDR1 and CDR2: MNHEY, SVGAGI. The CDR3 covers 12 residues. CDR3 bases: TGTGCCACTCCGTGGGGTAATTCACCCCTCCACTTT. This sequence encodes CATPWGNSPLHF.

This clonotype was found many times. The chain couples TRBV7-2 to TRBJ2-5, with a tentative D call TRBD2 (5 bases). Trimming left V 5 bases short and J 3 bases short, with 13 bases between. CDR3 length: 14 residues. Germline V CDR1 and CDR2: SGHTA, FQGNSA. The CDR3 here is CASSPRWGEETQYF. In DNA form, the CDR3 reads TGTGCCAGCAGCCCCCGGTGGGGAGAAGAGACCCAGTACTTC.

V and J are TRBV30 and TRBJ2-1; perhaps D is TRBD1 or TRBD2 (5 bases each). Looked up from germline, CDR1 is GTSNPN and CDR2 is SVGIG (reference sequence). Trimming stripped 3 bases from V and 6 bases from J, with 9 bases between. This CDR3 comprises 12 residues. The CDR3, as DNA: TGTGCCTGGAGGGGGACGGTCAATGAGCAGTTCTTC. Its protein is CAWRGTVNEQFF.

The chain's CDR3 is CASSQGSGWNGYTF. The CDR3 DNA reads TGCGCCAGCAGCCAAGGGTCAGGGTGGAATGGCTACACCTTC. This chain links TRBV4-1 with TRBJ1-2, with a possible D match to TRBD1 (5 bases). Germline V gives CDR1 MGHRA, CDR2 YSYEKL. The CDR3 covers 14 residues. With 1 base removed from V and 6 bases from J, the gap between germline ends came to 12 bases.

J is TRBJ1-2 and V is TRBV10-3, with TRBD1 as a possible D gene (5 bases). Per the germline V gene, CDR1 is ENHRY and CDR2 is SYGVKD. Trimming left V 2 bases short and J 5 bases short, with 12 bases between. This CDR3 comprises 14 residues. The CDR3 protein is CAISETSEGYGYTF. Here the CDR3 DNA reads TGTGCCATCAGTGAGACCTCGGAGGGGTATGGCTACACCTTC.

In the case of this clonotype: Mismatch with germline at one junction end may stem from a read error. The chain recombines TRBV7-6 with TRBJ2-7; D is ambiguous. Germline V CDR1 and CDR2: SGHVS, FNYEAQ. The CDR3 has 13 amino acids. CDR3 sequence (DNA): TGTGCCAGCAGCTTAGGTTTAGCAGATGAGCTGTACTTC. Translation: CASSLGLADELYF.

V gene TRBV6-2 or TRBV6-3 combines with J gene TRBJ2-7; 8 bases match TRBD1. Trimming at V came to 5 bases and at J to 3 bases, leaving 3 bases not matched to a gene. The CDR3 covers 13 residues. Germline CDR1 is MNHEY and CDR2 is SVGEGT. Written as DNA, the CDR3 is TGTGCCAGCAGTAAGGGACAGGTCTACGAGCAGTACTTC. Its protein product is CASSKGQVYEQYF.

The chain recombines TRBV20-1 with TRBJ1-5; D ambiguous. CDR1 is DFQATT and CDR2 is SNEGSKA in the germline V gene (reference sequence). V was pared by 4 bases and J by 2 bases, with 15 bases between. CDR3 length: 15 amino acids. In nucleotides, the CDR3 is TGCAGTGCTACCGTTGGCGGCTGGGGCAATCAGCCCCAGCATTTT. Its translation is CSATVGGWGNQPQHF.

The chain's CDR3 is CASRYSPANYGYTF. The CDR3 nucleotides read TGTGCCAGCAGATACAGCCCTGCCAACTATGGCTACACCTTC. J is TRBJ1-2 and V is TRBV12-3 or TRBV12-4; D gene uncertain. Trimming shortened V by 6 bases and J by 2 bases, and 13 bases separated the two germline ends. This CDR3 comprises 14 residues.